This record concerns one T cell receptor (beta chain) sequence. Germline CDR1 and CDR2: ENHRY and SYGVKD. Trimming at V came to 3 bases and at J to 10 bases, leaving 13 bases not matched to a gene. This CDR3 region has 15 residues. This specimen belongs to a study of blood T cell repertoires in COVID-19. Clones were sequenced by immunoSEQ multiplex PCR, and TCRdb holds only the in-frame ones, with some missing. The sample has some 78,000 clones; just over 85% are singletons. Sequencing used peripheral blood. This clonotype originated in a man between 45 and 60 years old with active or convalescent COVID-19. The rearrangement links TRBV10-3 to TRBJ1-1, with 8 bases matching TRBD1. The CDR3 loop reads CAISELPGQGAGAFF. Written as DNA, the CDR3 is TGTGCCATCAGTGAATTACCGGGGCAGGGGGCCGGAGCTTTCTTT.